This paragraph reports one TCR beta chain. Its specificity is not known. Individual cDNA molecules received unique molecular identifiers. A single record per CDR3 protein comes from TCRdb applying MiXCR to the 5' RACE reads. The data show tens of thousands of distinct CDR3 sequences, around 15% seen once. This sample is part of a study of early T cells in non-severe SARS-CoV-2 infection. Study as a whole: With bulk RNA from unsorted whole blood as input, sequencing yielded unpaired chains. Overall study results and limits: Comparison of clonotypes with VDJdb favored anti-spike CD8 responses while missing private and CD4 specificities.

The CDR3 has 16 amino acids. V lost 3 bases, J lost 0 bases, and 14 bases lay in between. The clonotype was recovered from an adult who was a healthcare worker with PCR-confirmed SARS-CoV-2 infection or an uninfected control (not recorded which). This rearrangement joins TRBV12-3 or TRBV12-4 to TRBJ1-1; D not certain. Source material: whole blood. CDR3 nucleotides: TGTGCCAGCAGTTTTCCTACAGTCCTCATGAACACTGAAGCTTTCTTT. Translated: CASSFPTVLMNTEAFF.